This is a list of T cell receptor beta chains from one sample in a study of early T cells in non-severe SARS-CoV-2 infection. TCRdb re-derived calls from the 5' RACE reads in MiXCR, one entry per CDR3 protein. The sample holds some 120,000 distinct CDR3 sequences, just under 15% seen once. Sequenced material: whole blood. Receptors were obtained from an adult who was a healthcare worker with PCR-confirmed SARS-CoV-2 infection or an uninfected control (not recorded which). Both conserved end residues are part of each CDR3. Fields, in order: J gene, D gene, clone size, V gene, CDR3 protein, CDR3 DNA. The D gene is left open where the match is weak. Part of the rows lack a size; the others show once, few, many or a class for expanded clones.

j_gene: TRBJ2-3; d_gene: TRBD2; abundance: .; v_gene: TRBV5-1; CDR3aa: CASSLWTSGSDTQYF; CDR3nt: TGCGCCAGCAGCCTTTGGACTAGCGGATCAGATACGCAGTATTTT
j_gene: TRBJ2-1; d_gene: .; abundance: many; v_gene: TRBV7-3; CDR3aa: CASSPSQMGEDEQFF; CDR3nt: TGTGCCAGCAGCCCAAGTCAAATGGGGGAGGATGAGCAGTTCTTC
j_gene: TRBJ2-3; d_gene: .; abundance: many; v_gene: TRBV6-4; CDR3aa: CASSAESTDTQYF; CDR3nt: TGTGCCAGCAGTGCGGAGAGCACAGATACGCAGTATTTT
j_gene: TRBJ1-4; d_gene: TRBD1; abundance: .; v_gene: TRBV7-9; CDR3aa: CASSLTGGYEKLFF; CDR3nt: TGTGCCAGCAGCCTGACAGGGGGTTATGAAAAACTGTTTTTT
j_gene: TRBJ2-3; d_gene: TRBD2; abundance: few; v_gene: TRBV3-1; CDR3aa: CASSQERAGGRRSTDTQYF; CDR3nt: TGTGCCAGCAGCCAAGAGAGAGCGGGGGGCCGTAGAAGCACAGATACGCAGTATTTT
j_gene: TRBJ2-2; d_gene: .; abundance: few; v_gene: TRBV5-4; CDR3aa: CASSLRGSEAAGELFF; CDR3nt: TGTGCCAGCAGCTTACGGGGGTCTGAGGCCGCCGGGGAGCTGTTTTTT
j_gene: TRBJ2-1; d_gene: TRBD2; abundance: .; v_gene: TRBV11-2; CDR3aa: CASRFSGGGSLGNEQFF; CDR3nt: TGTGCCAGCAGATTTAGCGGGGGGGGTTCCTTAGGGAATGAGCAGTTCTTC
j_gene: TRBJ1-1; d_gene: .; abundance: few; v_gene: TRBV18; CDR3aa: CASSPLAGTEAFF; CDR3nt: TGTGCCAGCTCACCACTAGCAGGCACTGAAGCTTTCTTT
j_gene: TRBJ1-2; d_gene: .; abundance: many; v_gene: TRBV27; CDR3aa: CASSLGVGYGYTF; CDR3nt: TGTGCCAGCAGTCTAGGGGTCGGCTATGGCTACACCTTC
j_gene: TRBJ2-5; d_gene: .; abundance: few; v_gene: TRBV10-3; CDR3aa: CATRLNSQETQYF; CDR3nt: TGTGCCACCCGTCTTAACAGCCAAGAGACCCAGTACTTC
j_gene: TRBJ2-3; d_gene: .; abundance: .; v_gene: TRBV4-2; CDR3aa: CASSQELQGPDTQYF; CDR3nt: TGTGCCAGCAGCCAAGAACTACAGGGCCCAGATACGCAGTATTTT
j_gene: TRBJ2-7; d_gene: TRBD2; abundance: .; v_gene: TRBV18; CDR3aa: CASSPPGLAKGEQYF; CDR3nt: TGTGCCAGCTCACCTCCGGGACTAGCGAAGGGCGAGCAGTACTTC
j_gene: TRBJ1-5; d_gene: .; abundance: many; v_gene: TRBV12-3/TRBV12-4; CDR3aa: CASARGQPQHF; CDR3nt: TGTGCCAGCGCCCGAGGCCAGCCCCAGCATTTT
j_gene: TRBJ1-1; d_gene: TRBD1; abundance: few; v_gene: TRBV7-9; CDR3aa: CASSNEGAGAFF; CDR3nt: TGTGCCAGCAGCAACGAGGGGGCGGGAGCTTTCTTT
j_gene: TRBJ2-3; d_gene: TRBD1; abundance: .; v_gene: TRBV5-1; CDR3aa: CASSQGQGGLADTQYF; CDR3nt: TGCGCCAGCAGTCAAGGACAGGGCGGGTTGGCAGATACGCAGTATTTT
j_gene: TRBJ1-2; d_gene: .; abundance: few; v_gene: TRBV7-2; CDR3aa: CASSLRSQHPGYTF; CDR3nt: TGTGCCAGCAGCTTAAGATCGCAGCACCCTGGCTACACCTTC
j_gene: TRBJ2-3; d_gene: .; abundance: few; v_gene: TRBV7-9; CDR3aa: CASSSPAGGGTDTQYF; CDR3nt: TGTGCCAGCAGCTCCCCCGCCGGCGGGGGCACAGATACGCAGTATTTT
j_gene: TRBJ1-2; d_gene: TRBD1; abundance: few; v_gene: TRBV15; CDR3aa: CATSRTTGSAGYTF; CDR3nt: TGTGCCACCAGCAGGACGACAGGGAGTGCTGGCTACACCTTC
j_gene: TRBJ2-1; d_gene: TRBD2; abundance: few; v_gene: TRBV12-3/TRBV12-4; CDR3aa: CASSPQAGTSGYNEQFF; CDR3nt: TGTGCCAGCAGTCCCCAAGCCGGGACTAGCGGGTACAATGAGCAGTTCTTC
j_gene: TRBJ2-4; d_gene: .; abundance: once; v_gene: TRBV15; CDR3aa: CVTSRDQGIQYF; CDR3nt: TGTGTCACCAGCAGAGATCAGGGCATTCAGTACTTC
j_gene: TRBJ2-5; d_gene: .; abundance: .; v_gene: TRBV19; CDR3aa: CASSIGIQETQYF; CDR3nt: TGTGCCAGTAGTATAGGGATTCAAGAGACCCAGTACTTC
j_gene: TRBJ2-2; d_gene: TRBD2; abundance: few; v_gene: TRBV2; CDR3aa: CASRGLAANTGELFF; CDR3nt: TGTGCCAGCAGGGGACTAGCGGCGAACACCGGGGAGCTGTTTTTT
j_gene: TRBJ1-1; d_gene: .; abundance: .; v_gene: TRBV30; CDR3aa: CAFGAEAFF; CDR3nt: TGTGCATTCGGCGCCGAAGCTTTCTTT
j_gene: TRBJ1-1; d_gene: .; abundance: few; v_gene: TRBV29-1; CDR3aa: CSAQGSFPHNTEAFF; CDR3nt: TGCAGCGCCCAGGGTTCGTTTCCCCACAACACTGAAGCTTTCTTT
j_gene: TRBJ1-1; d_gene: TRBD1; abundance: .; v_gene: TRBV7-9; CDR3aa: CASSLEGTPNRGAFF; CDR3nt: TGTGCCAGCAGCTTAGAAGGGACACCCAACAGGGGAGCTTTCTTT
j_gene: TRBJ1-1; d_gene: .; abundance: few; v_gene: TRBV7-9; CDR3aa: CASSPPFEAGQRINEAFF; CDR3nt: TGTGCCAGCAGCCCGCCATTCGAAGCAGGACAGCGGATTAATGAAGCTTTCTTT
j_gene: TRBJ2-1; d_gene: .; abundance: .; v_gene: TRBV12-3/TRBV12-4; CDR3aa: CASRSDADNEQFF; CDR3nt: TGTGCCAGCAGGTCCGACGCGGACAATGAGCAGTTCTTC
j_gene: TRBJ2-2; d_gene: TRBD2; abundance: few; v_gene: TRBV3-1; CDR3aa: CASRWTSGSTGELFF; CDR3nt: TGTGCCAGCAGATGGACTAGCGGATCCACCGGGGAGCTGTTTTTT
j_gene: TRBJ2-1; d_gene: .; abundance: .; v_gene: TRBV7-9; CDR3aa: CASSLLLAEPNEQFF; CDR3nt: TGTGCCAGCAGCTTATTGTTAGCCGAACCCAATGAGCAGTTCTTC
j_gene: TRBJ2-5; d_gene: .; abundance: few; v_gene: TRBV5-4; CDR3aa: CASSRGDPERETQYF; CDR3nt: TGTGCCAGCAGCCGCGGGGACCCAGAGAGGGAGACCCAGTACTTC
j_gene: TRBJ1-2; d_gene: .; abundance: few; v_gene: TRBV9; CDR3aa: CASSVYPGLANYGYTF; CDR3nt: TGTGCCAGCAGCGTGTATCCGGGCCTAGCTAACTATGGCTACACCTTC
j_gene: TRBJ2-5; d_gene: .; abundance: .; v_gene: TRBV5-4; CDR3aa: CASSMAKETQYF; CDR3nt: TGTGCCAGCAGCATGGCCAAAGAGACCCAGTACTTC
j_gene: TRBJ1-1; d_gene: .; abundance: few; v_gene: TRBV3-1; CDR3aa: CASSQVPEMNTEAFF; CDR3nt: TGTGCCAGCAGCCAAGTCCCGGAAATGAACACTGAAGCTTTCTTT
j_gene: TRBJ1-5; d_gene: .; abundance: .; v_gene: TRBV3-1; CDR3aa: CASSHAGNQPQHF; CDR3nt: TGTGCCAGCAGCCATGCAGGGAACCAGCCCCAGCATTTT
j_gene: TRBJ1-1; d_gene: TRBD1; abundance: few; v_gene: TRBV3-1; CDR3aa: CASSRHGTGANTEAFF; CDR3nt: TGTGCCAGCAGCCGCCACGGGACAGGGGCGAACACTGAAGCTTTCTTT
j_gene: TRBJ2-3; d_gene: TRBD2; abundance: few; v_gene: TRBV9; CDR3aa: CASSVGLAGATDTQYF; CDR3nt: TGTGCCAGCAGCGTTGGACTAGCGGGGGCCACAGATACGCAGTATTTT
j_gene: TRBJ1-1; d_gene: .; abundance: .; v_gene: TRBV7-6; CDR3aa: CASSKPNTEAFF; CDR3nt: TGTGCCAGCAGCAAACCGAACACTGAAGCTTTCTTT
j_gene: TRBJ2-5; d_gene: TRBD2; abundance: few; v_gene: TRBV5-4; CDR3aa: CASSVGGASETQYF; CDR3nt: TGTGCCAGCAGCGTCGGGGGGGCCTCCGAGACCCAGTACTTC
j_gene: TRBJ2-7; d_gene: .; abundance: many; v_gene: TRBV7-2; CDR3aa: CASSLVLWEQYF; CDR3nt: TGTGCCAGCAGCTTAGTGCTCTGGGAGCAGTACTTC
j_gene: TRBJ2-5; d_gene: .; abundance: .; v_gene: TRBV4-2; CDR3aa: CASSQVSQYQETQYF; CDR3nt: TGTGCCAGCAGCCAAGTCTCTCAGTACCAAGAGACCCAGTACTTC
j_gene: TRBJ1-2; d_gene: .; abundance: few; v_gene: TRBV7-3; CDR3aa: CASSLTDPRPAEQNRGNGYTF; CDR3nt: TGTGCCAGCAGCTTAACAGATCCCCGCCCGGCAGAACAAAATAGGGGAAATGGCTACACCTTC
j_gene: TRBJ2-5; d_gene: .; abundance: few; v_gene: TRBV6-1; CDR3aa: CASGRETQYF; CDR3nt: TGTGCCAGCGGGCGGGAGACCCAGTACTTC
j_gene: TRBJ2-2; d_gene: .; abundance: .; v_gene: TRBV30; CDR3aa: CAWVPRVTGELFF; CDR3nt: TGTGCCTGGGTTCCCAGGGTCACCGGGGAGCTGTTTTTT
j_gene: TRBJ1-1; d_gene: .; abundance: few; v_gene: TRBV29-1; CDR3aa: CSGSGAVIGTEAFF; CDR3nt: TGCAGCGGATCTGGGGCGGTGATAGGCACTGAAGCTTTCTTT
j_gene: TRBJ2-5; d_gene: TRBD2; abundance: many; v_gene: TRBV5-1; CDR3aa: CASAVGGGDQETQYF; CDR3nt: TGCGCCAGCGCAGTCGGCGGGGGAGATCAAGAGACCCAGTACTTC
j_gene: TRBJ1-5; d_gene: .; abundance: few; v_gene: TRBV12-3/TRBV12-4; CDR3aa: CASSLRAGQPQHF; CDR3nt: TGTGCCAGCAGTTTAAGGGCAGGTCAGCCCCAGCATTTT